The rows below give T cell receptor beta chains drawn from one sample of a study of blood T cell repertoires in COVID-19. TCRdb's copy holds only in-frame clones and misses some; the assay was immunoSEQ multiplex PCR. This table holds 100,000 to 120,000 clones, approximately 72% found once. The sequenced sample consisted of peripheral blood. All receptors derive from a woman aged 70-85 years with acute or convalescent COVID-19. CDR3s include the opening cysteine and the closing phenylalanine or tryptophan. Not all rows give a size; the values are once, few, many and, for expanded clones, a class.

clone size | V gene | CDR3 protein
few | TRBV14 | CASSQSIGGELFF
few | TRBV19 | CASSPRAVAGGITDTQYF
. | TRBV7-9 | CASSHLRLVGTDTQYF
. | TRBV19 | CASSSLGTGSNQPQHF
. | TRBV6-5 | CASSQGLKGGYTF
. | TRBV7-6 | CASSSSGTANTEAFF
. | TRBV7-2 | CASSSYRDTEAFF
. | TRBV5-6 | CASSLGQGRGSTDTQYF
. | TRBV11-2 | CASSSYETQYF
. | TRBV18 | CASSRLGGRVTYEQYF
. | TRBV5-5 | CASSLGSSYEQYF
. | TRBV19 | CASSRGATEAFF
. | TRBV19 | CASRSGGEGYTF
. | TRBV2 | CASERTEAFF
. | TRBV27 | CASSNRYSNQPQHF
. | TRBV28 | CASSSGTSGLYEQYF
. | TRBV24-1 | CATSDRGEQYF
many | TRBV28 | CASREASGYTF
once | TRBV19 | CASSIAIWGLSNSPLHF
few | TRBV2 | CASSERTGMNGYTF
few | TRBV27 | CASSPLGAAKDYTF
. | TRBV29-1 | CSVFWQFYGYTF
. | TRBV3-1/TRBV3-2 | CASSPVRSYNEQFF
once | TRBV19 | CASSILRGQGYTF
few | TRBV24-1 | CAIRGGADGELFF
. | TRBV30 | CAWSMTGVETQYF
few | TRBV29-1 | CSVGSRGPLYGYTF